Below are 27 T cell receptor beta chains sequenced from a single sample in a study of T cell repertoires in cytomegalovirus infection. TCRdb re-called the reads through MiXCR, storing one row per CDR3 protein. The repertoire includes a few hundred thousand distinct CDR3 sequences, over 20% of them detected once, and roughly 20% sits in the top ten. Material: CD8+ T cells from PBMCs. All receptors come from a human donor in good health (CMV status not recorded). Some clones in this sample may be carry-over from other donors' samples.

This clonotype was seen at least ten times. The rearrangement uses TRBV28 and TRBJ2-5, with TRBD2 identical over 9 bases. The germline gives CDR1 MDHEN, CDR2 SYDVKM. The CDR3 is made up of 14 amino acids. The V gene end was trimmed by 6 bases and the J gene end by 1 base; junction bases not matched to a gene: 3. CDR3 loop: CASSPTSGQETQYF. In nucleotides, the CDR3 is TGTGCCAGCAGCCCGACTAGCGGCCAAGAGACCCAGTACTTC.

This clonotype has just a few counts. The V gene is TRBV20-1, the J gene TRBJ1-5; the D gene is possibly TRBD1 (6 bases). The V gene's germline CDR1 is DFQATT and CDR2 SNEGSKA (reference sequence). The V gene lost 4 bases and the J gene lost 5 bases, with 12 bases spanning the gap. The CDR3 consists of 13 residues. CDR3 DNA: TGCAGTGCTATTAGGGGGGGCGATCAGCCCCAGCATTTT. It translates to CSAIRGGDQPQHF.

This clonotype has ten or more counts. CDR3 sequence: CASSTQGNLNTEAFF. CDR3 bases: TGTGCCAGCTCGACTCAGGGGAATTTGAACACTGAAGCTTTCTTT. The chain links TRBV25-1 to TRBJ1-1, with D perhaps TRBD1 (6 bases). V lost 8 bases and J 0 bases, leaving 16 bases between the germline ends. The CDR3 totals 15 residues. Per germline, CDR1 MGHDK and CDR2 SYGVNS.

This clonotype was found a few times. This sequence joins TRBV19 and TRBJ2-7, with 8 bases aligning to TRBD1. From germline, CDR1 is LNHDA and CDR2 SQIVND (reference sequence). The CDR3 runs to 14 residues. Trimming took 5 bases from V and 5 from J; bases not matched to a gene: 8. The CDR3 region is CASSPGQGWDEQYF. CDR3 bases: TGTGCCAGTAGTCCCGGACAGGGTTGGGACGAGCAGTACTTC.

This clonotype has a handful of counts. The chain employs TRBV20-1 and TRBJ1-5, with TRBD1 identical over 12 bases. Germline CDR1 DFQATT, CDR2 SNEGSKA (reference sequence). The CDR3 covers 18 residues. V trimming: 0 bases; J trimming: 0 bases; junction bases outside the gene matches: 6. The CDR3 DNA reads TGCAGTGCTAGAGATGGGGACAGGGGGCTCTATAGCAATCAGCCCCAGCATTTT. This sequence encodes CSARDGDRGLYSNQPQHF.

This clonotype was seen more than once but under ten times. The chain carries TRBV7-6 and TRBJ1-2, with D perhaps matching TRBD1 (5 bases). The CDR3 has 13 amino acids. V lost 0 bases to trimming and J lost 8 bases, with 10 bases between them. Germline assignment: CDR1 SGHVS and CDR2 FNYEAQ. The CDR3 reads CASSLAPRDGYTF. CDR3 in DNA: TGTGCCAGCAGCTTAGCGCCTCGGGACGGCTACACCTTC.

V gene TRBV12-3 or TRBV12-4 combines with J gene TRBJ1-2; 9 nucleotides match TRBD1. The ends lost 5 bases at V and 8 bases at J; junction bases unmatched: 9. CDR3 size: 14 residues. Here the CDR3 DNA reads TGTGCCAGCAGTATTTCAACAGGGGGCGACGGCTACACCTTC. This sequence encodes CASSISTGGDGYTF.

The rearrangement joins TRBV27 to TRBJ1-1, with D hard to call. CDR1 MNHEY and CDR2 SMNVEV come from the germline V gene (reference sequence). Trimming pared 0 bases from V and 4 bases from J, leaving 12 bases between. The CDR3 runs 15 residues. In nucleotides, the CDR3 is TGTGCCAGCAGTTTATCGGGCAGTTTAATCACTGAAGCTTTCTTT. Translation gives CASSLSGSLITEAFF.

This clonotype was detected many times. The gene calls are TRBV7-6 and TRBJ2-7, with 9 bases fitting TRBD1. CDR3 length: 15 amino acids. V lost 4 bases, J lost 2 bases, and 6 bases stayed unmatched. CDR1 SGHVS and CDR2 FNYEAQ come from the germline V gene. The CDR3 region has the DNA TGTGCCAGCAGCTACCGGGACAGGGACCCCTACGAGCAGTACTTC. This translates into CASSYRDRDPYEQYF.

This clonotype came up a few times. The genes are TRBV9 and TRBJ2-3, with TRBD2 matching 7 bases. With V trimmed by 0 bases and J by 0 bases, 7 bases remained unmatched. There are 17 residues in the CDR3. The germline V gene has CDR1 SGDLS and CDR2 YYNGEE. CDR3 residues: CASSVGERGPSTDTQYF. CDR3 DNA: TGTGCCAGCAGCGTAGGGGAGCGGGGACCCAGCACAGATACGCAGTATTTT.

J is TRBJ1-1 and V is TRBV28, with D possibly matching TRBD1 (6 bases). Trimming took 2 bases from V and 2 from J, leaving 12 bases between them. The length of the CDR3 is 15 residues. Germline CDR1 is MDHEN and CDR2 is SYDVKM. CDR3 sequence reads: CASSLTGDTNTEAFF. CDR3 DNA sequence: TGTGCCAGCAGTTTAACGGGGGACACTAACACTGAAGCTTTCTTT.

DNA of the CDR3: TGTGCCAGTACCACCGGGGGAGGGGGGAATGAGCAGTTCTTC. This codes for CASTTGGGGNEQFF. The rearrangement links TRBV19 to TRBJ2-1; D may be TRBD2 (7 bases). The CDR3 spans 14 residues. V was cut by 7 bases and J by 7 bases, with 17 bases left in between. Germline-derived CDR1 and CDR2 are LNHDA and SQIVND (reference sequence).

The chain links TRBV4-1 to TRBJ2-1; D possibly corresponds to TRBD2 (5 bases). Germline V gene lookup returns CDR1 MGHRA and CDR2 YSYEKL. CDR3 length equals 13 residues. Trimming shortened V by 1 base and J by 8 bases, and 9 bases separated the two germline ends. This chain's CDR3 is CASSQVRGYEQFF. CDR3 sequence (DNA): TGCGCCAGCAGCCAAGTCCGCGGGTATGAGCAGTTCTTC.

The chain carries TRBV28 and TRBJ1-1, with D unclear. From germline, CDR1 is MDHEN and CDR2 SYDVKM. The CDR3 is 14 residues long. V gave up 3 bases and J gave up 3 bases, with 11 bases separating them. CDR3 sequence: CASSLLMEYTEAFF. Here the CDR3 DNA reads TGTGCCAGCAGTTTGCTAATGGAGTACACTGAAGCTTTCTTT.

In its sample, this clonotype was seen a few times. V gene TRBV11-2 combines with J gene TRBJ2-5, with D perhaps TRBD1 or TRBD2 (5 bases each). The CDR3 spans 17 residues. Trimming took 1 base from V and 2 from J, leaving 17 bases between them. Germline CDR1 and CDR2: SGHAT and FQNNGV. In DNA form, the CDR3 reads TGTGCCAGCAGCTTAGTTCTGGGAGAGGGGCAACAAGAGACCCAGTACTTC. Translating gives CASSLVLGEGQQETQYF.

This clonotype was picked up many times. The J gene is TRBJ1-1, the V gene TRBV7-6, with 7 positions matching TRBD1. In germline, CDR1 is SGHVS, CDR2 FNYEAQ. V dropped 5 bases and J dropped 0; count of bases not matched to a gene: 9. This CDR3 has 16 residues. The CDR3 coding sequence is TGTGCCAGCAGCCTAAGGACAGGACCCATGAACACTGAAGCTTTCTTT. Translated, it gives CASSLRTGPMNTEAFF. The full variable domain, rest sourced from reference TRBV7-6 and TRBJ1-1, is GAGVSQSPRYKVTKRGQDVALRCDPISGHVSLYWYRQALGQGPEFLTYFNYEAQQDKSGLPNDRFSAERPEGSISTLTIQRTEQRDSAMYRCASSLRTGPMNTEAFFGQGTRLTVV.

This clonotype was recorded at least ten times. The chain links TRBV7-6 to TRBJ2-7; weak D call: TRBD2 (7 bases). The germline V gene has CDR1 SGHVS and CDR2 FNYEAQ. The V end was cut by 1 base, the J end by 1 base, with 11 bases between. This CDR3 has 15 amino acids. CDR3 DNA: TGTGCCAGCAGCTTAGTCGGGGGGCGGTCCTACGAGCAGTACTTC. Translating gives CASSLVGGRSYEQYF.

V gene TRBV27 combines with J gene TRBJ2-2, with D unclear. This CDR3 is built from 14 residues. V lost 6 bases and J 6 bases, leaving 14 bases between the germline ends. CDR1 MNHEY and CDR2 SMNVEV come from the germline V gene (reference sequence). The CDR3 here is CASSLSWGSGELFF. In DNA, the CDR3 is TGTGCCAGCAGCCTCAGTTGGGGTTCCGGGGAGCTGTTTTTT.

In its sample, this clonotype was seen a few times. The chain joins TRBV4-2 to TRBJ1-1, with D tentatively TRBD1 (5 bases). This CDR3 has 14 residues. Per germline, CDR1 LGHNA and CDR2 YNFKEQ. Trimming left V 0 bases short and J 1 base short, with 6 bases between. Written as DNA, the CDR3 is TGTGCCAGCAGCCAAGAGACAGCGAACACTGAAGCTTTCTTT. Translating gives CASSQETANTEAFF.

This clonotype has more than one count but fewer than ten. The chain combines TRBV12-3 or TRBV12-4 with TRBJ2-3; 7 bases agree with TRBD1. Trimming removed 4 bases from V and 6 bases from J; junction bases left unmatched: 7. This CDR3 is 14 amino acids long. CDR3 DNA: TGTGCCAGCAGTTGGGGGACAGTTGTTGATACGCAGTATTTT. It codes for CASSWGTVVDTQYF.

There are a few counts of this clonotype. J is TRBJ2-3 and V is TRBV5-1, with D possibly TRBD1 on 7 matching bases. CDR3 length: 14 residues. CDR1 is SGHRS, CDR2 YFSETQ, per germline. V was cut by 4 bases and J by 5 bases, with 14 bases left in between. The CDR3: CASSQGGPGDTQYF. As DNA, the CDR3 is TGCGCCAGCAGCCAGGGGGGCCCAGGAGATACGCAGTATTTT.

The sample holds many counts of this clonotype. V usage is TRBV11-2 and J usage is TRBJ2-5, with D unresolved. V was trimmed by 5 bases and J by 0 bases, leaving 13 bases between them. Looked up from germline, CDR1 is SGHAT and CDR2 is FQNNGV. This CDR3 comprises 15 residues. In nucleotides, the CDR3 is TGTGCCAGCAGCCCCTGGCCGACGTACCAAGAGACCCAGTACTTC. Protein: CASSPWPTYQETQYF.

This chain links TRBV28 with TRBJ2-3; TRBD2 might be the D (6 bases). There are 13 residues in the CDR3. The germline V gene encodes CDR1 MDHEN and CDR2 SYDVKM. V dropped 5 bases and J dropped 6 bases, with 12 bases sitting between them. The CDR3 nucleotides read TGTGCCAGCAGTCTCCTTCGGGGGGATACGCAGTATTTT. It codes for CASSLLRGDTQYF.

This chain's CDR3 is CASSLVLADQETQYF. In nucleotides, the CDR3 is TGCGCCAGCAGCTTGGTCTTAGCGGACCAAGAGACCCAGTACTTC. V gene TRBV5-1 combines with J gene TRBJ2-5, with D tentatively TRBD2 (6 bases). The CDR3 spans 15 residues. The germline CDR1 and CDR2 sequences are SGHRS and YFSETQ. Trimming left V 0 bases short and J 0 bases short, with 9 bases between.

This clonotype appeared many times. The chain combines TRBV6-4 with TRBJ2-3; 7 bases agree with TRBD2. The V gene's germline CDR1 is MRHNA and CDR2 SNTAGT. The CDR3 runs 16 residues. V trimming: 3 bases; J trimming: 5 bases; junction bases outside the gene matches: 11. The CDR3 is CASSEGSGAGGDTQYF. The DNA of the CDR3 is TGTGCCAGCAGTGAGGGGAGCGGGGCCGGAGGAGATACGCAGTATTTT.

The chain couples TRBV20-1 to TRBJ2-7, with D uncertain. This CDR3 spans 15 amino acids. V lost 6 bases and J lost 0, with 18 bases in between. CDR1 and CDR2 (germline): DFQATT, SNEGSKA (reference sequence). The CDR3 is CSALPGRLGSYEQYF. CDR3 in DNA: TGCAGTGCCCTCCCTGGCAGGCTAGGCTCCTACGAGCAGTACTTC.

The chain joins TRBV7-9 to TRBJ2-7; the match to TRBD2 covers 8 bases. Germline V CDR1 and CDR2: SEHNR, FQNEAQ (reference sequence). J gave up 0 bases and V 5 bases, and 15 bases lay outside the gene matches. This CDR3 spans 18 amino acids. The CDR3 loop is CASSPRGAGGSSSYEQYF. In DNA, the CDR3 is TGTGCCAGCAGCCCCCGCGGGGCGGGGGGCTCGAGCTCCTACGAGCAGTACTTC.